Detailed here is one T cell receptor (beta chain). Its antigen is unknown. CD4+ T cells that had been cultured provided DNA sequenced with the Oncomine TCR Beta short-read assay. TCRdb called the PCR reads again in MiXCR, with one record for every CDR3 protein. The sample records tens of thousands of distinct CDR3 sequences, 41% being singletons. Trimming cost V 1 base and J 7 bases, with 14 bases left between them. CDR3 length: 15 amino acids. CDR1 and CDR2 from the germline V gene are MNHNS and SASEGT. This record belongs to a study of vaccination and CD4 T cells after COVID-19. About the study: Post-COVID draws came a median around 100 days after diagnosis (range 35 to 161). Post-vaccine specimens were obtained a median roughly 74 days after dose two (range 14 to 241).

Time point in this sample: late sampling 161 to 241 days after vaccination in a few convalescent patients. The treatment here: roughly 11-day PBMC culture with coronavirus spike peptide pools or control peptides (ViraFEST assay). First, ViraFEST expanded antigen-specific T cells with peptide pools, and next it sequenced the TCRs. Alongside around 10 IU/ml IL-2 and about 9.5 ug/ml peptide pools, PBMCs were cultured at some 2.1 million per well. The chain combines TRBV6-1 with TRBJ2-1, with D perhaps TRBD2 (5 bases). This material consisted of CD4+ T cells from blood, cultured in vitro, taken about 7 months after SARS-CoV-2 vaccination. The clonotype comes from a human donor who had recovered from COVID-19. CDR3 DNA: TGTGCCAGCAGTGAAGAAGGACTTCGGTTAAATGAGCAGTTCTTC. Translated: CASSEEGLRLNEQFF.